Shown below are 25 T cell receptor beta chains from a single sample sequenced in a study of technical replicates of blood from several donors. Profiling relied on immunoSEQ multiplex PCR, and the TCRdb table lists in-frame clones only, not all of them. This sample carries tens of thousands of clones, 96% of them seen once, and the ten largest clones take approximately 0.4%. The sample comprised T cells isolated from PBMCs. These receptors all come from a human donor in good health.

This rearrangement joins TRBV5-1 to TRBJ1-1; D remains unclear. V dropped 1 base and J dropped 3 bases, with 16 bases sitting between them. CDR3 size: 16 residues. Germline V lookup: CDR1 SGHRS, CDR2 YFSETQ. Written as DNA, the CDR3 is TGCGCCAGCAGCTTGTATGGGGAACTTAGCGACACTGAAGCTTTCTTT. Amino acid sequence: CASSLYGELSDTEAFF.

The chain links TRBV18 to TRBJ2-2, with 8 bases identical to TRBD1. V lost 2 bases, J lost 7 bases, and 6 bases stayed unmatched. Per germline, CDR1 KGHSH and CDR2 LQKENI. The CDR3 runs 15 residues. In nucleotides, the CDR3 is TGTGCCAGCTCACCAAGGCAGGGGGCGAGCGGGGAGCTGTTTTTT. Its translation is CASSPRQGASGELFF.

CDR3 amino acids: CASGQGAHSGANVLTF. The CDR3 region has the DNA TGTGCCAGCGGACAGGGGGCCCACTCTGGGGCCAACGTCCTGACTTTC. The gene calls are TRBV7-9 and TRBJ2-6; 11 bases match TRBD1. Germline loops: CDR1 SEHNR, CDR2 FQNEAQ (reference sequence). V shed 8 bases and J 0 bases; nucleotides not matched to a gene: 3. This CDR3 spans 16 amino acids.

V usage is TRBV28 and J usage is TRBJ2-7, with 8 nucleotides matching TRBD1. The CDR3 has 15 amino acids. From germline, CDR1 is MDHEN and CDR2 SYDVKM. J lost 3 bases, V lost 6 bases, and 10 bases had no gene match. The CDR3 loop reads CASRPVRDRGYEQYF. CDR3 nucleotide sequence: TGTGCCAGCAGACCCGTCAGAGACAGGGGCTACGAGCAGTACTTC. Full variable domain (rest looked up from reference TRBV28 and TRBJ2-7): DVKVTQSSRYLVKRTGEKVFLECVQDMDHENMFWYRQDPGLGLRLIYFSYDVKMKEKGDIPEGYSVSREKKERFSLILESASTNQTSMYLCASRPVRDRGYEQYFGPGTRLTVT.

The chain has TRBV27 and TRBJ1-1; possibly TRBD1 for D (5 bases). V gave up 6 bases and J gave up 1 base, with 9 bases separating them. Germline values: CDR1 MNHEY, CDR2 SMNVEV (reference sequence). The CDR3 has 13 amino acids. The CDR3 nucleotides read TGTGCCAGCAGCCCCAGGGAGAACACTGAAGCTTTCTTT. This codes for CASSPRENTEAFF.

This clone was seen just once. The J gene is TRBJ2-6, the V gene TRBV30; weak D call: TRBD1 (6 bases). V was shortened by 5 bases and J by 0 bases, with 14 bases between the two germline ends. The CDR3 is made up of 16 amino acids. CDR1 and CDR2 (germline): GTSNPN, SVGIG (reference sequence). CDR3 in DNA: TGTGCCTGGGAAACCGGGACAAACTCTGGGGCCAACGTCCTGACTTTC. Its protein product is CAWETGTNSGANVLTF.

The rearrangement links TRBV29-1 to TRBJ1-1, with D maybe TRBD1 (5 bases). Germline-derived CDR1 and CDR2 are SQVTM and ANQGSEA. There are 13 residues in the CDR3. Trimming stripped 3 bases from V and 0 bases from J, with 8 bases between. The CDR3 loop reads CSVEGRMNTEAFF. The DNA of the CDR3 is TGCAGCGTTGAGGGGCGCATGAACACTGAAGCTTTCTTT.

V usage is TRBV12-2 and J usage is TRBJ2-1; the tabulated D call, TRBD1, remains unverified against the DNA. TRBV12-2 corresponds to a pseudogene. The CDR3 totals 16 residues. In DNA, the CDR3 is TGTGCAAGTCGCTTAGAACCAGACAGGGGAGGCAATGAGCAGTTCTTC. Translation gives CASRLEPDRGGNEQFF.

V usage is TRBV7-9 and J usage is TRBJ1-1; D perhaps matches TRBD1 (5 bases). Germline-derived CDR1 and CDR2 are SEHNR and FQNEAQ (reference sequence). The V end was cut by 5 bases, the J end by 4 bases, with 14 bases between. The CDR3 runs to 14 residues. In nucleotides, the CDR3 is TGTGCCAGCAGCCCCTTTGGCGGGGGCACTGAAGCTTTCTTT. Protein: CASSPFGGGTEAFF.

DNA of the CDR3: TGTGCCAGCAGCTCGACTAGCGGGAGAGAGAGGCACGAGCAGTACTTC. Its translation is CASSSTSGRERHEQYF. This sequence joins TRBV7-9 and TRBJ2-7, with 12 positions matching TRBD2. CDR1 SEHNR and CDR2 FQNEAQ come from the germline V gene (reference sequence). This CDR3 spans 16 amino acids. With V trimmed by 4 bases and J by 5 bases, 9 bases remained unmatched.

The V gene is TRBV27, the J gene TRBJ2-7, with 9 bases matching TRBD1. The germline CDR1 and CDR2 sequences are MNHEY and SMNVEV (reference sequence). The CDR3 length is 14 residues. Unmatched junction bases numbered 3, after V lost 0 bases and J lost 6 bases. The CDR3 sequence is CASSLSRTGVEQYF. The CDR3 DNA reads as TGTGCCAGCAGTTTATCTCGGACAGGGGTCGAGCAGTACTTC.

The chain uses TRBV10-2 and TRBJ2-1; a possible D gene is TRBD2 (5 bases). Germline-derived CDR1 and CDR2 are WSHSY and SAAADI. Trimming removed 6 bases at V and 2 bases at J, with 5 bases between. The CDR3 runs 12 residues. Here the CDR3 reads CASSGTYNEQFF. The CDR3 bases are TGCGCCAGCAGCGGGACCTACAATGAGCAGTTCTTC.

The chain joins TRBV19 to TRBJ2-1; TRBD2 aligns across 9 bases. The CDR3 is 14 residues long. The germline CDR1 and CDR2 sequences are LNHDA and SQIVND (reference sequence). The V gene end was trimmed by 5 bases and the J gene end by 8 bases; junction bases not matched to a gene: 7. CDR3 sequence reads: CASSFAGGPDEQFF. The CDR3 bases are TGTGCCAGTAGTTTCGCGGGAGGGCCCGATGAGCAGTTCTTC.

This clone was counted a single time. The V gene is TRBV19, the J gene TRBJ2-7; no reliable D call. With 5 bases removed from V and 1 base from J, the gap between germline ends came to 9 bases. Germline CDR1 LNHDA, CDR2 SQIVND (reference sequence). This CDR3 spans 13 amino acids. The CDR3 spells CASSATISYEQYF. The CDR3 bases are TGTGCCAGTAGTGCTACTATTTCCTACGAGCAGTACTTC.

The gene calls are TRBV2 and TRBJ2-1; 7 positions agree with TRBD1. V lost 6 bases and J lost 0; bases outside the gene matches: 8. The CDR3 has 16 amino acids. Germline assignment: CDR1 SNHLY and CDR2 FYNNEI. The CDR3 DNA sequence: TGTGCCAGCAGGGCTCCGACAGGGAGCTCCTACAATGAGCAGTTCTTC. Its translation is CASRAPTGSSYNEQFF.

The J gene is TRBJ2-6, the V gene TRBV19; D remains unclear. The CDR3 runs to 14 residues. V lost 6 bases to trimming and J lost 2 bases, with 8 bases between them. Germline V gene data show CDR1 as LNHDA and CDR2 as SQIVND (reference sequence). The chain's CDR3 is CASSEIAGANVLTF. The CDR3 coding sequence is TGTGCCAGTAGCGAGATAGCTGGGGCCAACGTCCTGACTTTC.

This chain links TRBV9 with TRBJ1-4; 12 nucleotides line up with TRBD1. The CDR3 is 17 amino acids. Germline V gene lookup returns CDR1 SGDLS and CDR2 YYNGEE. The V segment lost 3 bases and the J segment 5 bases; nucleotides outside the gene matches: 8. The CDR3 here is CASSDTGTGGANEKLFF. The DNA for the CDR3 is TGTGCCAGCAGCGATACCGGGACAGGGGGCGCCAATGAAAAACTGTTTTTT.

The V gene is TRBV12-5, the J gene TRBJ2-1; tentative D call: TRBD2 (7 bases). The V end lost 0 bases, the J end lost 2 bases, and 8 bases lay between the germline ends. Germline V gene data show CDR1 as LGHNT and CDR2 as FRNRAP. The CDR3 covers 15 residues. CDR3 residues: CASGLVGGAYNEQFF. In DNA, the CDR3 is TGTGCTAGTGGTTTGGTAGGGGGGGCCTACAATGAGCAGTTCTTC.

The V call is TRBV4-1, the J call TRBJ2-2, with TRBD1 identical over 8 bases. The V segment lost 3 bases and the J segment 0 bases; nucleotides outside the gene matches: 6. Germline assignment: CDR1 MGHRA and CDR2 YSYEKL. This CDR3 has 17 amino acids. CDR3 DNA sequence: TGCGCCAGCAGCCACCTGACAGGGGCCGCGAACACCGGGGAGCTGTTTTTT. Amino acid sequence: CASSHLTGAANTGELFF.

The chain uses TRBV7-3 and TRBJ2-3; 9 bases align to TRBD1. The J segment lost 0 bases and the V segment lost 6 bases, leaving 13 bases of the junction unmatched. The CDR3 has 18 residues. Germline lookup yields CDR1 SGHTA and CDR2 FQGTGA. CDR3: CASSFRGDREFSTDTQYF. Written as DNA, the CDR3 is TGTGCCAGCAGTTTCCGAGGGGACAGGGAATTTAGCACAGATACGCAGTATTTT. The complete variable domain, with remaining parts taken from reference TRBV7-3 and TRBJ2-3, reads GAGVSQTPSNKVTEKGKYVELRCDPISGHTALYWYRQSLGQGPEFLIYFQGTGAADDSGLPNDRFFAVRPEGSVSTLKIQRTERGDSAVYLCASSFRGDREFSTDTQYFGPGTRLTVL.

This chain links TRBV30 with TRBJ1-5, with 8 bases identical to TRBD1. Per germline, CDR1 GTSNPN and CDR2 SVGIG (reference sequence). The CDR3 length is 13 residues. V shed 5 bases, J shed 3 bases, and the junction held 3 bases outside the gene matches. The CDR3 DNA sequence: TGTGCCTGGGAGACAGGGGCCAATCAGCCCCAGCATTTT. Protein product: CAWETGANQPQHF. Full variable domain (outside the CDR3, taken from reference TRBV30 and TRBJ1-5): SQTIHQWPATLVQPVGSPLSLECTVEGTSNPNLYWYRQAAGRGLQLLFYSVGIGQISSEVPQNLSASRPQDRQFILSSKKLLLSDSGFYLCAWETGANQPQHFGDGTRLSIL.

Worth noting for this clone: An end of the junction differs from the germline gene, which may be a read error. The V gene is TRBV7-9, the J gene TRBJ2-2; TRBD2 is a possible D gene (7 bases). This CDR3 has 18 amino acids. CDR1 is SEHNR and CDR2 is FQNEAQ in the germline V gene (reference sequence). The CDR3 sequence: CASSFTGIGLGGTGELFF. Written as DNA, the CDR3 is TGTGCCAGTAGCTTCACCGGAATTGGACTAGGGGGCACCGGGGAGCTGTTTTTT.

The V and J genes are TRBV9 and TRBJ1-1, with a weak D call TRBD1 (6 bases). The V and J ends lost 2 bases and 1 base respectively, with 12 bases between them. The CDR3 contains 15 residues. Germline CDR1 SGDLS, CDR2 YYNGEE. The CDR3 DNA reads as TGTGCCAGCAGCGTGTCCATACAGGGGAACACTGAAGCTTTCTTT. The encoded protein is CASSVSIQGNTEAFF.

The chain uses TRBV5-1 and TRBJ1-4; TRBD1 might be the D (6 bases). V shed 4 bases and J shed 7 bases, with 14 bases lying between them. Per the germline V gene, CDR1 is SGHRS and CDR2 is YFSETQ. This CDR3 spans 14 amino acids. As DNA, the CDR3 is TGCGCCAGCAGCACACAGGGCCAGGGTGAAAAACTGTTTTTT. This encodes CASSTQGQGEKLFF.

This sequence joins TRBV11-2 and TRBJ2-2; 9 nucleotides align to TRBD1. CDR3 length equals 15 residues. Germline CDR1 and CDR2: SGHAT and FQNNGV. With 5 bases clipped from V and 7 bases from J, the junction kept 8 bases outside the gene matches. CDR3 in DNA: TGTGCCAGCAGCCCCGGGACAGGGAGGATCGGGGAGCTGTTTTTT. This codes for CASSPGTGRIGELFF.